This T cell receptor beta chain was sequenced during a study of T cell repertoires in cytomegalovirus infection. Study background: Carrying CMV and the relevant HLA type showed in public TCR beta signatures. Notes on the study in general: The ex vivo response was dominated by HLA-C-restricted CMV-specific TCR beta clonotypes. Identification of carriers of CMV plus the relevant HLA was achieved through cumulative public TCR beta family frequency.

CDR1 is SGHVS, CDR2 FNYEAQ, per germline. This CDR3 has 16 amino acids. After removal of 5 bases from V and 0 bases from J, the junction contained 4 bases not matched to a gene. This clonotype was seen at least ten times. As yet, its antigen is unknown. From the reads, TCRdb called clonotypes with MiXCR, one entry per CDR3 protein. The sample holds around 450,000 distinct CDR3 sequences; approximately 32% are singletons and the top ten take 12% to 15%. The rearrangement joins TRBV7-6 to TRBJ1-5; TRBD1 agrees at 10 bases. This sequence originates from a human donor in good health (CMV status not recorded). Some clones in this sample may be carry-over from other donors' samples. The source material was PBMCs. For the CDR3, the DNA is TGTGCCAGCAGCCCTGGGACAGGGGATAGCAATCAGCCCCAGCATTTT. Protein sequence: CASSPGTGDSNQPQHF.